The source of this T cell receptor (beta chain) is a study of T cells in women clearing cervical HPV infection. Across the whole study: Case blood drawn at lesion detection; control blood after infection cleared. The study, taken as a whole, reports: CIN3+ cases had significantly higher TCR repertoire richness than controls, but evenness did not differ.

MY09/MY11 PCR detected cervical HPV DNA; dot-blot assigned genotypes. Of note for this clone: Its antigen remains unidentified. The DNA ends 3 residues before the CDR3 does, and the rest of the CDR3 is filled in from the germline J gene.

Profiling relied on immunoSEQ multiplex PCR, and the TCRdb table lists in-frame clones only, not all of them. This table holds 40,000 to 55,000 clones. The CDR3 spans 14 residues. CDR1 is SGHNT, CDR2 YYREEE, per germline (reference sequence). The trim removed 5 bases at V and 6 bases at J, leaving 9 bases unmatched. The sequence was collected from a woman aged 18-70 years with a cervical HPV16 infection that either progressed to CIN3+ or cleared (not recorded which). The sample comprised blood buffy coat. This chain uses TRBV5-4 with TRBJ2-7; the match to TRBD1 covers 9 bases. CDR3 residues: CASSSPGQGAEQYF. The CDR3 bases that were read are TGTGCCAGCAGTTCACCGGGACAGGGTGCCGAG.